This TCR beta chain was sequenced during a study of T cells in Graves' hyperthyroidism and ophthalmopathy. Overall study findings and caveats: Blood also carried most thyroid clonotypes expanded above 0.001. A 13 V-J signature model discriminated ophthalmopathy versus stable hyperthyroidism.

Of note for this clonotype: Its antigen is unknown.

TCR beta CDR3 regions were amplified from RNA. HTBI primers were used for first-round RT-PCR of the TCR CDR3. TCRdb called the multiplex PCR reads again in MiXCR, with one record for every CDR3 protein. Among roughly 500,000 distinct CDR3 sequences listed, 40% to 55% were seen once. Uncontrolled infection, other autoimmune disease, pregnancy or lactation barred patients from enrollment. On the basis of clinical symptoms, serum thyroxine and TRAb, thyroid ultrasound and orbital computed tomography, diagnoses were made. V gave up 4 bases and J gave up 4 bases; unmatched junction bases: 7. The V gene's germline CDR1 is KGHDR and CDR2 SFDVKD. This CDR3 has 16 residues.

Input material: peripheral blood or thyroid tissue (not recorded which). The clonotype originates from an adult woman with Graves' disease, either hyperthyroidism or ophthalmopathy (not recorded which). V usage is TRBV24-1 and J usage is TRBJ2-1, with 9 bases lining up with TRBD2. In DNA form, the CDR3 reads TGTGCCACCAGTGACCTGACTAGCGGAGATTACAATGAGCAGTTCTTC. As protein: CATSDLTSGDYNEQFF.